Listed here are 21 T cell receptor beta chains from one sample, sequenced in a study of CD8 T cells in ankylosing spondylitis. The study's findings and limits: There was a TCR beta motif, made of several highly homologous variants, that appeared characteristic of ankylosing spondylitis blood.

Antigens for these TCRs are unknown. TCRdb re-analysed the 5' RACE reads in MiXCR, keeping a single row per CDR3 protein. Of 400,000 to 450,000 distinct CDR3 sequences in the sample, 17% are singletons; the top ten hold about 0.94%. Sequenced: blood, either unsorted or a sorted T cell fraction (not recorded which). The receptors were sampled from a male donor with ankylosing spondylitis.

V usage is TRBV5-1 and J usage is TRBJ1-1; possible D gene TRBD1, 5 bases. The CDR3 is 16 residues long. Deletions cut 0 bases from V and 10 bases from J, with 22 bases between. CDR1 and CDR2 (germline): SGHRS, YFSETQ. The CDR3 nucleotides read TGCGCCAGCAGCTTGGCTGGGGCAGGAGCCTACACCTCAGCTTTCTTT. It is translated as CASSLAGAGAYTSAFF.

This chain links TRBV13 with TRBJ1-1; 12 bases agree with TRBD1. Losses at the gene ends were 5 bases for V and 11 bases for J; bases not matched to a gene: 9. Germline V gene data show CDR1 as PRHDT and CDR2 as FYEKMQ (reference sequence). This CDR3 spans 14 amino acids. The CDR3 is CASSVGQGAIMAFF. The CDR3 DNA follows: TGTGCCAGCAGCGTGGGACAGGGGGCGATTATGGCTTTCTTT.

The chain uses TRBV6-5 and TRBJ2-7; D is perhaps TRBD2 (6 bases). CDR3 length equals 15 residues. The V end lost 0 bases, the J end lost 1 base, and 10 bases lay between the germline ends. Germline CDR1 and CDR2: MNHEY and SVGAGI. CDR3 in amino acids: CASSYSGTHSYEQYF. The CDR3 DNA reads as TGTGCCAGCAGTTACTCCGGGACTCATTCCTACGAGCAGTACTTC.

The chain employs TRBV6-2 or TRBV6-3 and TRBJ2-7; D is ambiguous. Germline V lookup: CDR1 MNHEY, CDR2 SVGEGT. The V and J ends lost 5 bases and 5 bases respectively, with 7 bases between them. The CDR3 runs 11 residues. CDR3 bases: TGTGCCAGCAGTAACTATAACGAGCAGTACTTC. This encodes CASSNYNEQYF.

This clonotype has a handful of counts. V and J are TRBV2 and TRBJ1-5; D may be TRBD1 (6 bases). The CDR3 has 15 amino acids. The germline V and J ends were trimmed by 2 bases and 7 bases, with 15 bases remaining between them. Germline CDR1 SNHLY, CDR2 FYNNEI. CDR3 sequence reads: CASSEKRGGDQPQHF. As DNA, the CDR3 is TGTGCCAGCAGTGAAAAGAGAGGGGGGGACCAGCCCCAGCATTTT.

This clonotype was seen only a few times. The rearrangement uses TRBV25-1 and TRBJ2-5; a weak D match, TRBD2 (6 bases). This CDR3 is 17 amino acids long. Germline V CDR1 and CDR2: MGHDK, SYGVNS. With 2 bases removed from V and 1 base from J, the gap between germline ends came to 17 bases. The CDR3 region has the DNA TGTGCCAGCAGTGAAAGGGAGGCTAGCGTATCCCAAGAGACCCAGTACTTC. Its translation: CASSEREASVSQETQYF.

This clonotype was recorded many times. The gene calls are TRBV12-3 or TRBV12-4 and TRBJ2-4; D not resolved. The V end was cut by 7 bases, the J end by 0 bases, with 13 bases between. This CDR3 is built from 15 residues. The CDR3 DNA reads TGTGCCAGCACCCCCGCCAGTCGAGCCAAAAACATTCAGTACTTC. It yields the protein CASTPASRAKNIQYF.

This clonotype has more than one count but fewer than ten. The CDR3 bases are TGCAGTGCTAGTCGGGATATCTCCTACAATGAGCAGTTCTTC. This codes for CSASRDISYNEQFF. The chain combines TRBV20-1 with TRBJ2-1, with TRBD2 as a possible D gene (5 bases). The germline CDR1 and CDR2 sequences are DFQATT and SNEGSKA (reference sequence). The CDR3 has 14 residues. Trimming stripped 3 bases from V and 0 bases from J, with 9 bases between.

The chain joins TRBV5-6 to TRBJ1-1; TRBD1 agrees at 8 bases. The V segment lost 3 bases and the J segment 5 bases; nucleotides outside the gene matches: 9. Germline V gene sequence: CDR1 SGHDT, CDR2 YYEEEE. This CDR3 contains 15 residues. The CDR3 is CASSWSPGTGTEAFF. CDR3 DNA: TGTGCCAGCAGCTGGAGCCCCGGGACAGGAACTGAAGCTTTCTTT.

Many counts were recorded for this clonotype. The chain links TRBV20-1 to TRBJ1-2; maybe TRBD1 (6 bases). V lost 1 base, J lost 4 bases, and 16 bases lay in between. CDR1 and CDR2 from the germline V gene are DFQATT and SNEGSKA (reference sequence). The CDR3 spans 15 residues. The CDR3, as DNA: TGCAGTGCTAGAGTGGTTAGGGGGTTTAGCTATGGCTACACCTTC. Translation: CSARVVRGFSYGYTF.

The J gene is TRBJ2-3, the V gene TRBV6-2 or TRBV6-3; 9 bases line up with TRBD2. V gave up 6 bases and J gave up 6 bases; unmatched junction bases: 7. CDR1 and CDR2 (germline): MNHEY, SVGEGT. CDR3 length: 14 amino acids. This CDR3 reads CASRKGTSMDTQYF. DNA of the CDR3: TGTGCCAGCAGGAAGGGGACTAGCATGGATACGCAGTATTTT.

This chain's CDR3 is CASRVGPNGNQPQHF. CDR3 DNA: TGTGCCAGCAGGGTGGGGCCAAACGGCAATCAGCCCCAGCATTTT. The chain couples TRBV6-2 or TRBV6-3 to TRBJ1-5; tentatively, D is TRBD1 (5 bases). V dropped 6 bases and J dropped 2 bases, with 14 bases sitting between them. Germline V CDR1 and CDR2: MNHEY, SVGEGT. The CDR3 runs 15 residues.

This chain connects TRBV18 to TRBJ2-5; maybe TRBD1 (5 bases). The ends were cut back, 1 base at V and 2 bases at J, with 11 bases in the middle. Per germline, CDR1 KGHSH and CDR2 LQKENI. The CDR3 loop spans 15 amino acids. CDR3 DNA sequence: TGTGCCAGCTCACCACGTAGGGCAGGGCAAGAGACCCAGTACTTC. Protein product: CASSPRRAGQETQYF.

This clonotype has more than one count but fewer than ten. The chain recombines TRBV27 with TRBJ1-2; tentatively, D is TRBD1 (6 bases). CDR1 and CDR2 from the germline V gene are MNHEY and SMNVEV (reference sequence). The CDR3 has 14 residues. V lost 6 bases to trimming and J lost 2 bases, with 13 bases between them. CDR3 coding DNA: TGTGCCAGCAGAAGGGGACAAACCAACTATGGCTACACCTTC. This gives the protein CASRRGQTNYGYTF.

The chain couples TRBV20-1 to TRBJ2-5, with a weak D call TRBD1 (6 bases). V was clipped by 6 bases and J by 2 bases, with 16 bases between them. Per the germline V gene, CDR1 is DFQATT and CDR2 is SNEGSKA (reference sequence). The length of the CDR3 is 14 residues. CDR3 nucleotides: TGCAGTGCCTCCACGTGGGACAAACAAGAGACCCAGTACTTC. This gives the protein CSASTWDKQETQYF.

This clonotype was recorded only once. The V call is TRBV11-3, the J call TRBJ2-5; D not resolved. V was trimmed by 2 bases and J by 4 bases, leaving 14 bases between them. CDR1 and CDR2 (germline): SGHNT, YENEEA. CDR3 length equals 15 residues. The DNA for the CDR3 is TGTGCCAGCAGCTTAACTGGAGTGGGCCCAGAGACCCAGTACTTC. This codes for CASSLTGVGPETQYF.

This clonotype showed up many times. The chain is built from TRBV5-1 and TRBJ1-2, with a tentative D call TRBD1 (5 bases). Trimming shortened V by 2 bases and J by 2 bases, and 7 bases separated the two germline ends. This CDR3 region has 13 residues. Germline-derived CDR1 and CDR2 are SGHRS and YFSETQ. The CDR3 DNA reads TGCGCCAGCAGCTTACAGGAGAACTATGGCTACACCTTC. Protein product: CASSLQENYGYTF.

The chain recombines TRBV12-3 or TRBV12-4 with TRBJ1-5; possibly TRBD1 for D (5 bases). The CDR3 extends over 15 amino acids. Deletions cut 5 bases from V and 7 bases from J, with 18 bases between. The CDR3 DNA follows: TGTGCCAGCAGTCTTGGCAGCACAGGAGGGCAGCCCCAGCATTTT. Its translation is CASSLGSTGGQPQHF.

The rearrangement joins TRBV19 to TRBJ1-1; D remains unclear. V lost 3 bases and J 0 bases, leaving 5 bases between the germline ends. This CDR3 comprises 13 residues. From germline, CDR1 is LNHDA and CDR2 SQIVND (reference sequence). DNA of the CDR3: TGTGCCAGTAGTATGACCCTGAACACTGAAGCTTTCTTT. It yields the protein CASSMTLNTEAFF.

There are many counts of this clonotype. V is TRBV29-1 and J is TRBJ1-1; no definite D call. CDR1 SQVTM and CDR2 ANQGSEA come from the germline V gene. The CDR3 is made up of 16 amino acids. The germline V and J ends were trimmed by 3 bases and 4 bases, with 21 bases remaining between them. DNA of the CDR3: TGCAGCGTTGAGGCCCCTGTTGTAGGGAGTGGCACTGAAGCTTTCTTT. Translation: CSVEAPVVGSGTEAFF.

The chain couples TRBV9 to TRBJ1-3, with TRBD1 matching 7 bases. Germline V gene sequence: CDR1 SGDLS, CDR2 YYNGEE. J was trimmed by 0 bases and V by 4 bases; bases with no gene match: 13. This CDR3 has 18 residues. CDR3 sequence: CASSKGTESPSSGNTIYF. The CDR3 nucleotides read TGTGCCAGCAGCAAAGGGACAGAGAGTCCTAGCTCTGGAAACACCATATATTTT.